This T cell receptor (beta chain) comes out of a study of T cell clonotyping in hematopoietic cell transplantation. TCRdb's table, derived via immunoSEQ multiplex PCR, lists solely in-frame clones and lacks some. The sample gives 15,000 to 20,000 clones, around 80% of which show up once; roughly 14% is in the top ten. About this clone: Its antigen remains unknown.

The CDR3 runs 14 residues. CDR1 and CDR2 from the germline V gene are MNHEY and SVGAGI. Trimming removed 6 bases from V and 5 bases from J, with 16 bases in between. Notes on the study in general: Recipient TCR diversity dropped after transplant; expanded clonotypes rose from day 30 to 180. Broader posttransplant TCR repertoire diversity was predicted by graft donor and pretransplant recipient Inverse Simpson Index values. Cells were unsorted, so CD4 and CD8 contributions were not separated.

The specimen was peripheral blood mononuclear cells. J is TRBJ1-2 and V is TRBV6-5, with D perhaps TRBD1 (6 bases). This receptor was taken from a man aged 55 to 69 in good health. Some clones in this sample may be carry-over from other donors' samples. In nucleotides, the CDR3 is TGTGCCAGCAGAAAACGGGGGGCTTGGTATGGCTACACCTTC. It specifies CASRKRGAWYGYTF.